The 15 T cell receptor beta chains below come from one sample, sequenced in a study of blood T cells in healthy people across ages. A second PCR, run for roughly 6 to 11 cycles, used a sample-barcoded 5' primer plus a J-beta primer mix. Each CDR3 protein gets one entry after TCRdb re-called the 5' RACE reads with MiXCR. The sample holds 800,000 to 1,300,000 distinct CDR3 sequences, under 30% seen once. The same data also contributed to another study, on T cells of mothers and their children.

Sequenced material: blood. Receptors originate from a girl aged 2-10 years in good health.

The V call is TRBV14, the J call TRBJ2-7; TRBD2 agrees at 14 bases. The DNA end lines up better with TRBJ2-5; the J call may be wrong. This CDR3 region has 17 residues. CDR1 and CDR2 from the germline V gene are SGHDN and FVKESK. The chain's CDR3 is CASSQAWGLAGAETQYF. CDR3 nucleotides: TGTGCCAGCAGCCAAGCCTGGGGACTAGCGGGAGCAGAGACCCAGTACTTC.

This chain uses TRBV10-3 with TRBJ2-2; maybe TRBD2 (6 bases). Trimming pared 0 bases from V and 5 bases from J, leaving 22 bases between. Germline lookup yields CDR1 ENHRY and CDR2 SYGVKD. There are 19 residues in the CDR3. This chain's CDR3 is CAISESTRGGPGGTGELFF. As DNA, the CDR3 is TGTGCCATCAGTGAGTCGACTCGGGGCGGACCCGGGGGAACCGGGGAGCTGTTTTTT.

The J gene is TRBJ2-1, the V gene TRBV20-1; D not certain. The V gene's germline CDR1 is DFQATT and CDR2 SNEGSKA (reference sequence). Trimming removed 0 bases from V and 8 bases from J, with 11 bases in between. CDR3 length equals 13 residues. This CDR3 reads CSARDLPRYEQFF. CDR3 in DNA: TGCAGTGCTAGAGATCTTCCTCGGTATGAGCAGTTCTTC.

This clonotype was found many times. The V and J genes are TRBV20-1 and TRBJ1-4; no definite D call. Trimming pared 7 bases from V and 8 bases from J, leaving 11 bases between. Germline lookup yields CDR1 DFQATT and CDR2 SNEGSKA (reference sequence). The CDR3 consists of 11 residues. The CDR3 sequence: CSGEGNEKLFF. In nucleotides, the CDR3 is TGCAGTGGAGAGGGAAACGAAAAACTGTTTTTT.

The genes are TRBV5-4 and TRBJ2-1, with 11 positions matching TRBD1. V was clipped by 0 bases and J by 4 bases; unmatched bases: 18. The CDR3 loop spans 21 amino acids. Germline V gene data show CDR1 as SGHNT and CDR2 as YYREEE (reference sequence). The chain's CDR3 is CASSLDQGDRGLVGPYNEQFF. Here the CDR3 DNA reads TGTGCCAGCAGCTTGGACCAGGGGGACAGGGGGTTAGTGGGCCCATACAATGAGCAGTTCTTC.

This clonotype has only a few counts. The chain uses TRBV5-1 and TRBJ2-7; the match to TRBD2 covers 11 bases. Germline-derived CDR1 and CDR2 are SGHRS and YFSETQ. This CDR3 contains 17 residues. J lost 0 bases, V lost 4 bases, and 9 bases had no gene match. The CDR3 loop reads CASSPLAGGRSSYEQYF. CDR3 coding DNA: TGCGCCAGCAGCCCTCTAGCGGGAGGCAGGAGCTCCTACGAGCAGTACTTC.

The table lists this clonotype with a few counts. The CDR3 protein is CSVEIPGQTETQYF. CDR3 nucleotides: TGCAGCGTTGAAATCCCGGGACAGACGGAGACCCAGTACTTC. This chain uses TRBV29-1 with TRBJ2-5; 7 bases are a match to TRBD1. V shed 2 bases and J 5 bases; nucleotides not matched to a gene: 8. The CDR3 runs 14 residues. Germline CDR1 SQVTM, CDR2 ANQGSEA.

Only a few counts were recorded for this clonotype. The rearrangement uses TRBV6-1 and TRBJ1-1; D gene ambiguous. This CDR3 has 11 amino acids. CDR1 and CDR2 from the germline V gene are MNHNS and SASEGT. V dropped 8 bases and J dropped 1 base, with 5 bases sitting between them. In nucleotides, the CDR3 is TGTGCCAGCGTCCGGAACACTGAAGCTTTCTTT. Translating gives CASVRNTEAFF.

The J gene is TRBJ2-4, the V gene TRBV7-2, with D unresolved. Germline assignment: CDR1 SGHTA and CDR2 FQGNSA. The CDR3 totals 14 residues. The V end was cut by 4 bases, the J end by 6 bases, with 13 bases between. The CDR3 loop reads CASSSPGWGNIQYF. Written as DNA, the CDR3 is TGTGCCAGCAGCTCCCCCGGTTGGGGAAACATTCAGTACTTC.

The CDR3 coding sequence is TGTGCCAGCAGCCATGAAATCGGTGGCTACACCTTC. Translated: CASSHEIGGYTF. The chain links TRBV12-3 or TRBV12-4 to TRBJ1-2; unclear D gene. The CDR3 extends over 12 amino acids. V was shortened by 6 bases and J by 7 bases, with 12 bases between the two germline ends.

This clonotype was detected a few times. This chain joins TRBV29-1 and TRBJ2-5, with 7 bases that match TRBD1. CDR1 is SQVTM, CDR2 ANQGSEA, per germline. This CDR3 has 15 residues. V trimming: 0 bases; J trimming: 2 bases; junction bases outside the gene matches: 6. As DNA, the CDR3 is TGCAGCGTTGAAGAGGGTGCAGGGGGACAAGAGACCCAGTACTTC. Translation gives CSVEEGAGGQETQYF.

This clonotype appeared a few times. The rearrangement joins TRBV12-5 to TRBJ2-1, with D possibly TRBD2 on 6 matching bases. Germline values: CDR1 LGHNT, CDR2 FRNRAP. Trimming stripped 2 bases from V and 8 bases from J, with 19 bases between. The CDR3 runs to 16 residues. The CDR3 here is CASGLPPGLADDEQFF. The CDR3 region has the DNA TGTGCTAGTGGTTTGCCACCGGGACTGGCGGATGATGAGCAGTTCTTC.

V is TRBV20-1 and J is TRBJ2-5; the D gene is possibly TRBD1 (6 bases). The J call is uncertain, as TRBJ2-7 better fits the DNA end. There are 14 residues in the CDR3. The germline V gene has CDR1 DFQATT and CDR2 SNEGSKA (reference sequence). The CDR3, as DNA: TGCAGTGCTAGCCCCAAGGGGGTATCCTACGAGCAGTACTTC. Translation gives CSASPKGVSYEQYF.

The chain has TRBV29-1 and TRBJ2-1; D gene ambiguous. The V gene's germline CDR1 is SQVTM and CDR2 ANQGSEA. The ends were cut back, 2 bases at V and 15 bases at J, with 20 bases in the middle. The CDR3 runs to 13 residues. CDR3 amino acids: CSVEPRTQRSWFF. DNA for the CDR3: TGCAGCGTTGAACCTCGTACCCAAAGAAGTTGGTTCTTC.

This clonotype was observed a few times. The genes are TRBV5-4 and TRBJ2-2; 11 bases line up with TRBD2. The CDR3 contains 16 residues. Germline assignment: CDR1 SGHNT and CDR2 YYREEE (reference sequence). With V trimmed by 7 bases and J by 7 bases, 12 bases remained unmatched. As DNA, the CDR3 is TGTGCCAGCGGTGGCGAACTAGCGGGGGTCATCGGGGAGCTGTTTTTT. Residues: CASGGELAGVIGELFF. The variable domain in full, completed from reference TRBV5-4 and TRBJ2-2, reads ETGVTQSPTHLIKTRGQQVTLRCSSQSGHNTVSWYQQALGQGPQFIFQYYREEENGRGNFPPRFSGLQFPNYSSELNVNALELDDSALYLCASGGELAGVIGELFFGEGSRLTVL.